A selection of T cell receptor beta chains follows, all from one sample in a study of cytomegalovirus exposure and HLA in healthy donors. Data came from immunoSEQ multiplex PCR; TCRdb stores just in-frame clones and leaves some out. The sample carries under 200,000 clones, 75% to 85% recorded once. Sequenced: PBMCs. The source of these receptors is a female donor in good health and CMV-seronegative. Each CDR3 is given with its conserved first and last residue. Size is omitted from some rows. Given values are once, few, many or a class for expanded clones.

V: TRBV6-5; size: -; CDR3: CASSYLRTGVNSPLHF
V: TRBV18; size: few; CDR3: CASSPGQHQPQHF
V: TRBV13; size: -; CDR3: CASSLPTSSTYEQYF
V: TRBV5-4; size: -; CDR3: CASSLEGRGLGAEAFF
V: TRBV9; size: -; CDR3: CASSVGIAGGYEQYF
V: TRBV19; size: -; CDR3: CASRAAGTEAFF
V: TRBV5-4; size: -; CDR3: CASSLRTLSGTDTQYF
V: TRBV5-1; size: -; CDR3: CASSLGTGGGDEQYF
V: TRBV4-3; size: -; CDR3: CASSHGGQGGANVLTF
V: TRBV18; size: -; CDR3: CASSTGNTEAFF
V: TRBV6-6; size: -; CDR3: CASSFGLAGDNEQFF
V: TRBV4-2; size: -; CDR3: CASSQEEGRGWASTDTQYF
V: TRBV28; size: -; CDR3: CASSFTSNYGYTF
V: TRBV7-8; size: once; CDR3: CASSQRTGDREKLFF
V: TRBV2; size: -; CDR3: CATRGIQETQYF
V: TRBV18; size: few; CDR3: CASSPVGLYEQYF
V: TRBV6-5; size: -; CDR3: CASSYSFRGPYEQYF
V: TRBV6-5; size: -; CDR3: CASSRRGPPDTQYF
V: TRBV10-3; size: once; CDR3: CAISILAGDSLKDLSTDTQYF
V: TRBV10-3; size: -; CDR3: CAISELAGKRAYEQYF
V: TRBV9; size: -; CDR3: CASSVEGSGANGLTF
V: TRBV10-1; size: -; CDR3: CASSEFGLAETDEQYF
V: TRBV6-1; size: -; CDR3: CASSTDSGGGEQYF
V: TRBV7-2; size: -; CDR3: CASSLDRGPGNTIYF
V: TRBV6-5; size: -; CDR3: CASSRTGKMNEQFF
V: TRBV5-6; size: few; CDR3: CASTRSPSDTQYF
V: TRBV7-8; size: -; CDR3: CASSLSVGAQETQYF
V: TRBV5-4; size: -; CDR3: CASSITGGETQYF
V: TRBV6-5; size: -; CDR3: CASSYQPRVTYEQYF
V: TRBV5-1; size: -; CDR3: CASSLGGSSDTQYF
V: TRBV7-6; size: -; CDR3: CASSPIGGGTDTQYF
V: TRBV5-4; size: few; CDR3: CASSVAGTAYGRRAFF
V: TRBV7-9; size: few; CDR3: CASSLDRDQFF
V: TRBV27; size: few; CDR3: CASSLSGQGHYTF
V: TRBV7-9; size: -; CDR3: CASSSGLAGTHTDTQYF
V: TRBV6-5; size: -; CDR3: CASRPQGVGYEQYF
V: TRBV29-1; size: -; CDR3: CSVEQTGSYGYTF
V: TRBV27; size: -; CDR3: CASSPGRGSGTASTDTQYF
V: TRBV6-5; size: -; CDR3: CASRPTGLNEQFF
V: TRBV6-1; size: -; CDR3: CASAGTANTEAFF
V: TRBV9; size: -; CDR3: CASSVSGFNSPLHF
V: TRBV6-1; size: -; CDR3: CASSAVASGTDTQYF
V: TRBV20-1; size: -; CDR3: CSATGRSEQFF
V: TRBV11-2; size: -; CDR3: CASSFRTGWDTEAFF
V: TRBV19; size: -; CDR3: CASSIANGGQGIYEQFF
V: TRBV4-3; size: -; CDR3: CASSPEQGQGTGELFF
V: TRBV6-6; size: -; CDR3: CASSSYTGRSTDTQYF
V: TRBV7-2; size: -; CDR3: CASSSTSGSTPGFF
V: TRBV7-2; size: few; CDR3: CASSLAPGSGHGYTF
V: TRBV5-1; size: -; CDR3: CASSTRTRPGRQETQYF
V: TRBV18; size: -; CDR3: CASSPTAGQGAWGYTF
V: TRBV6-5; size: -; CDR3: CASRTGGSNQPQHF
V: TRBV19; size: few; CDR3: CASRALITHNEQFF
V: TRBV2; size: -; CDR3: CASSEDRGPLHF
V: TRBV7-2; size: few; CDR3: CASSLTPQTSSYEQYF